Reported below is one TCR beta chain. The antigen is unknown. A much larger clone sits a single nucleotide away, making a read error possible. Per the original data handling: Clinicopathological groups of papillary thyroid cancer showed CDR3 differences that were used to build a distant-metastasis classifier. TCRdb reanalyzed the PCR reads via MiXCR. The authors' filters were not applied to this entry. The table records about 16,000 clones, approximately 24% of them present only once. Each patient went into thyroid surgery without having received any treatment. Germline CDR1 reads LGHDT; CDR2 reads YNNKEL (reference sequence). The CDR3 consists of 12 residues. Trimming cost V 4 bases and J 4 bases, with 7 bases left between them. The sample comes from a study of metastatic and nonmetastatic thyroid tumors. Study-level points and caveats: Reported TCR beta diversity, measured in blood and tumor, was significantly higher for malignant thyroid tumors than for benign nodules.

Sequencing was carried out using tumor tissue. The clonotype was recovered from a male donor with papillary thyroid cancer or a benign thyroid nodule (not recorded which). Some clones in this sample may be carry-over from other donors' samples. The rearrangement links TRBV3-1 to TRBJ2-5; no clear D. The CDR3 DNA sequence: TGTGCCAGCAGCCGAGTTAGAGAGACCCAGTACTTC. It codes for CASSRVRETQYF.